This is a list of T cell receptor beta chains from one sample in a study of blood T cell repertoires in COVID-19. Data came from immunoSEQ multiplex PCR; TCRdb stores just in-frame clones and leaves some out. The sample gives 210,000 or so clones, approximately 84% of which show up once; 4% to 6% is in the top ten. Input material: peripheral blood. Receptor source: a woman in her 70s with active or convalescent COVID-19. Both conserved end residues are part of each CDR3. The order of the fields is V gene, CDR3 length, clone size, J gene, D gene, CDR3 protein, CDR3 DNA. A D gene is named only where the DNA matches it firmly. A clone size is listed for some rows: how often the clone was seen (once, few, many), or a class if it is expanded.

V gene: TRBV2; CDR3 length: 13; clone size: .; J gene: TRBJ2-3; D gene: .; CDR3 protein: CASILEVLDTQYF; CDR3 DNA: TGTGCCAGCATCCTAGAAGTGCTAGATACGCAGTATTTT
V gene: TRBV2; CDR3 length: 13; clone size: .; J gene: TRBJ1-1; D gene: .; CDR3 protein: CASSGQVNTEAFF; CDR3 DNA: TGTGCCAGCAGTGGACAGGTGAACACTGAAGCTTTCTTT
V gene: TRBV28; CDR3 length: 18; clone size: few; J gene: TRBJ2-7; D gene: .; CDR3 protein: CASTKEQGVSRTAYEQYF; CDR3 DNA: TGTGCCAGCACGAAGGAACAGGGCGTTTCCCGAACAGCCTACGAGCAGTACTTC
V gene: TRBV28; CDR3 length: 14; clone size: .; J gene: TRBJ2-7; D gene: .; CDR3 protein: CASSLEQATYEQYF; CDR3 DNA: TGTGCCAGCAGTTTGGAACAGGCAACCTACGAGCAGTACTTC
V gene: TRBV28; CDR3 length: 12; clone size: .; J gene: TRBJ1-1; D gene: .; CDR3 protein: CAVLAGATEAFF; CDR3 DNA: TGTGCCGTGCTCGCGGGGGCCACTGAAGCTTTCTTT
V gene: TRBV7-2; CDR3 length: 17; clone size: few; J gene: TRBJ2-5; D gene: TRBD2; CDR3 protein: CASSHGLAGEYQETQYF; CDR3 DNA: TGTGCCAGCAGCCACGGACTAGCGGGAGAGTACCAAGAGACCCAGTACTTC
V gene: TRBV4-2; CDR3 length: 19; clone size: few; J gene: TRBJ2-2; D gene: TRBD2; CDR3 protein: CASSQDAHGGLAESGELFF; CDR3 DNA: TGTGCCAGCAGCCAAGATGCTCATGGCGGACTAGCGGAATCCGGGGAGCTGTTTTTT
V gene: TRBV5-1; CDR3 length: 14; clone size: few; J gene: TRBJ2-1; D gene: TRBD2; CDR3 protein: CASSSGLAHNEQFF; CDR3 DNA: TGCGCCAGCAGCTCTGGACTAGCACACAATGAGCAGTTCTTC
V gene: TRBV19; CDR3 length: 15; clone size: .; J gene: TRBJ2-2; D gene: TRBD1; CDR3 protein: CASSLGQGAFGELFF; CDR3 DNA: TGTGCCAGTAGTCTAGGACAGGGGGCCTTCGGGGAGCTGTTTTTT
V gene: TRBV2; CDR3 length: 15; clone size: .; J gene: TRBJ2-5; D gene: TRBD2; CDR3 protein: CASSEAGSPGGTQYF; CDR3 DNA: TGTGCCAGCAGTGAAGCCGGCAGCCCGGGGGGGACCCAGTACTTC
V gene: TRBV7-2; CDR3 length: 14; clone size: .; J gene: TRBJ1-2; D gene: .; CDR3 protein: CASSLGRAGHGYTF; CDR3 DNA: TGTGCCAGCAGCTTAGGCCGGGCAGGGCATGGCTACACCTTC
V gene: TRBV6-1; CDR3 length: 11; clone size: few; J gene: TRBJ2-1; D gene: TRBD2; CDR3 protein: CASSEIGLAFF; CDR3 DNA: TGTGCCAGCAGTGAAATTGGACTAGCGTTCTTC
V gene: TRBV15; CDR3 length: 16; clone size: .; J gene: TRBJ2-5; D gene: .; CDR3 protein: CATSRGSGAGSSTQYF; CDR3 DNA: TGTGCCACCAGCAGAGGTTCAGGGGCCGGCTCGTCGACCCAGTACTTC
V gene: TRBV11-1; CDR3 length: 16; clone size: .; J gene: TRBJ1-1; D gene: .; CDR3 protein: CASSLDKSGGNTEAFF; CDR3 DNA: TGTGCCAGCAGCTTAGACAAATCCGGGGGGAACACTGAAGCTTTCTTT
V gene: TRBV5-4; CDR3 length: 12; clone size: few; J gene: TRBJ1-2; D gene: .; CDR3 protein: CASSLTGLGYTF; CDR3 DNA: TGTGCCAGCAGCTTAACAGGGTTGGGCTACACCTTC
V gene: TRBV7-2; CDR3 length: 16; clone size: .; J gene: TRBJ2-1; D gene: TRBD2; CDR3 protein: CASSSRPAGGIGEQFF; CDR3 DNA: TGTGCCAGCAGCAGCCGCCCGGCGGGAGGGATCGGTGAGCAGTTCTTC
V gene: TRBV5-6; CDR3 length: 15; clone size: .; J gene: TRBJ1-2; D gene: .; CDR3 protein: CASSLGQLANYGYTF; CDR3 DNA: TGTGCCAGCAGCTTGGGACAGTTAGCTAACTATGGCTACACCTTC
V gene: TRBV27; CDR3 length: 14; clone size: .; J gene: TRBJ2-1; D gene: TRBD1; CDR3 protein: CASKGTEPYNEQFF; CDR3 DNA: TGTGCCAGCAAAGGGACAGAACCCTACAATGAGCAGTTCTTC
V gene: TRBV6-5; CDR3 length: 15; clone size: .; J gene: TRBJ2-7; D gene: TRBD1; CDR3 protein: CASSLSIGQGYEQYF; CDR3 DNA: TGTGCCAGCAGTCTATCGATCGGACAGGGCTACGAGCAGTACTTC
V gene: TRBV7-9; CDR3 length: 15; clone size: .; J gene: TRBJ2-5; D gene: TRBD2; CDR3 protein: CASSFPTSGEETQYF; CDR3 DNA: TGTGCCAGCAGCTTCCCCACTAGCGGGGAAGAGACCCAGTACTTC
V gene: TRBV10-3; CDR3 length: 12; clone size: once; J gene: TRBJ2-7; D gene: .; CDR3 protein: CAISGGGYEQYF; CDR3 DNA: TGTGCCATCAGTGGAGGGGGCTACGAGCAGTACTTC
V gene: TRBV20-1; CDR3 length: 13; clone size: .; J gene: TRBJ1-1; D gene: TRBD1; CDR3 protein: CSASGTVGTEAFF; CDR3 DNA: TGCAGTGCTAGTGGGACAGTGGGGACTGAAGCTTTCTTT
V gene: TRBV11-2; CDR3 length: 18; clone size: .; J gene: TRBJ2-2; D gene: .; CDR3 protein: CASSSPSRRATNTGELFF; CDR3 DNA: TGTGCCAGCAGCTCACCATCAAGGAGAGCTACGAACACCGGGGAGCTGTTTTTT
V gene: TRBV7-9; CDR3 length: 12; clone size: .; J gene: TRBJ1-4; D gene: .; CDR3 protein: CASSFNGDKLFF; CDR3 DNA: TGTGCCAGCAGCTTCAATGGAGATAAACTGTTTTTT
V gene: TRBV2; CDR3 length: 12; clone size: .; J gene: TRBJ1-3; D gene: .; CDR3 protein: CASSGGGNTIYF; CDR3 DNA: TGTGCCAGCAGTGGAGGTGGCAACACCATATATTTT
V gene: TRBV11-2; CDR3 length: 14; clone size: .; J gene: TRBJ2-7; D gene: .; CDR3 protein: CASSPARESYEQYF; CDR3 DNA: TGTGCCAGCAGCCCGGCCCGGGAGTCCTACGAGCAGTACTTC
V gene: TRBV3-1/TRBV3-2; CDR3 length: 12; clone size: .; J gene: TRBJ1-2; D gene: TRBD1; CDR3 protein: CASSQTDRANTF; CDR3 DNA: TGTGCCAGCAGCCAAACGGACAGGGCTAACACCTTC
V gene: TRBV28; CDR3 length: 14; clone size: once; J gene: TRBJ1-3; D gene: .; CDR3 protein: CASSLFAQTGTIYF; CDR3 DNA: TGTGCCAGCAGTTTATTTGCCCAGACGGGCACCATATATTTT
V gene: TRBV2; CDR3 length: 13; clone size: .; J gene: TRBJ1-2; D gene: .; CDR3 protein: CASSEGTALLYTF; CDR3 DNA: TGTGCCAGCAGTGAAGGGACAGCGCTCCTCTACACCTTC